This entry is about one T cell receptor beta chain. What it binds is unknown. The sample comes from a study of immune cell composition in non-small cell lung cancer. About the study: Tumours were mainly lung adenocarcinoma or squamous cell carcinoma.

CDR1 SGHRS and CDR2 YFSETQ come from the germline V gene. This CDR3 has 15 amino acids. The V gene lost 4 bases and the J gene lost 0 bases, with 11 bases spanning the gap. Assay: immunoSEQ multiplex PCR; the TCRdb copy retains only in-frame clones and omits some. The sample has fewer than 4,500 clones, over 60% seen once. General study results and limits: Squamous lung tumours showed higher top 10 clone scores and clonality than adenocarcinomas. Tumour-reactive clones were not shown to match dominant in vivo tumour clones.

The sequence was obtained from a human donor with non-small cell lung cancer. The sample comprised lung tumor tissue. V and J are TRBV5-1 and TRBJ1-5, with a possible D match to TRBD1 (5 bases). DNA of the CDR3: TGCGCCAGCAGCCTTGCAGGGTATAGCAATCAGCCCCAGCATTTT. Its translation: CASSLAGYSNQPQHF.